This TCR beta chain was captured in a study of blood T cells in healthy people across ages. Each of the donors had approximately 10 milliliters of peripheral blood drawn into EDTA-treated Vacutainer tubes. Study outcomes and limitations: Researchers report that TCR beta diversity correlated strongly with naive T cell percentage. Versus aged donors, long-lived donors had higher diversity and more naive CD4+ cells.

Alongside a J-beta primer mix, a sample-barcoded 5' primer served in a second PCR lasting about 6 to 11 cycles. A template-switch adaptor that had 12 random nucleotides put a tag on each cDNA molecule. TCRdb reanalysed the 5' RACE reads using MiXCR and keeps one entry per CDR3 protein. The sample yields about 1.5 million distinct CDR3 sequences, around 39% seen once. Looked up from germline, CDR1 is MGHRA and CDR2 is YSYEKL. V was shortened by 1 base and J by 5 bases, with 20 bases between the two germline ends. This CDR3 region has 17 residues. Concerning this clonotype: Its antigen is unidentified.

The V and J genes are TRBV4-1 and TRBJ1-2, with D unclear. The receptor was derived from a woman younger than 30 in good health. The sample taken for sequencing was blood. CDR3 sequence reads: CASSQATRVGVGYGYTF. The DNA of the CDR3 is TGCGCCAGCAGCCAAGCGACCCGGGTTGGGGTTGGGTATGGCTACACCTTC.